Reported below is one T cell receptor (beta chain). Its cognate antigen is unknown. Germline V lookup: CDR1 KGHSH, CDR2 LQKENI. This CDR3 spans 15 amino acids. Trimming took off 4 bases at V and 0 bases at J, with 12 bases between the two ends. This sample is part of a study of OX40 agonist ivuxolimab in advanced cancers. Study-wide background: The drug used for patients, ivuxolimab, was an agonistic anti-OX40 (CD134) antibody. Findings and caveats of the study: Low clonal expansion, among the lowest seen, marked partial responders at 0.1-3.0 mg/kg. Researchers report that CD8+ T cells had, on average, more expanded clones than CD4+. By week 6 at 0.1 to 3.0 mg/kg, blood CD4+ and CD8+ T cells had expanded clonally.

Assay: immunoSEQ multiplex PCR; the TCRdb copy retains only in-frame clones and omits some. The sample contains under 85,000 clones, around 86% of which appear only once. The chain carries TRBV18 and TRBJ1-1, with a tentative D call TRBD1 (6 bases). The sample here was CD4+ or CD8+ T cells sorted from blood, taken in a trial of the OX40 agonist ivuxolimab. The clonotype comes from an adult with an advanced solid tumor such as melanoma, head and neck, liver or kidney cancer. The CDR3 DNA reads as TGTGCCAGCTCACTACAGGGTAACGTGAACACTGAAGCTTTCTTT. Translating it yields CASSLQGNVNTEAFF.